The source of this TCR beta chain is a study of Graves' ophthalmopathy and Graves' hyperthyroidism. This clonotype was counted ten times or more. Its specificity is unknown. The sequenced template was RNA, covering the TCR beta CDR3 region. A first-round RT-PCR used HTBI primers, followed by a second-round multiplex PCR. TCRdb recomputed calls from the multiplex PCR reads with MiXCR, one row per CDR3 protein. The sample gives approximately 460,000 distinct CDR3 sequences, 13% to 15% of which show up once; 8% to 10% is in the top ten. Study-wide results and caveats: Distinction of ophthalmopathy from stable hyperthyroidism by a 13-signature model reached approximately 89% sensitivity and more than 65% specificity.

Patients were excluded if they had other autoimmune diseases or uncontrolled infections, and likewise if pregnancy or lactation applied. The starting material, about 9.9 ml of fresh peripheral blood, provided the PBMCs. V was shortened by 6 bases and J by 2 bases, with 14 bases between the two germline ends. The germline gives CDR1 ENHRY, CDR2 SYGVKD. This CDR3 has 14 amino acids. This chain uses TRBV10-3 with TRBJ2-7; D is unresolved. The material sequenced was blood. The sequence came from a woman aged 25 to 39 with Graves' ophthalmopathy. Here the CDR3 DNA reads TGTGCCATCAGACCGGGCCTCCGAGCCTACGAGCAGTACTTC. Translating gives CAIRPGLRAYEQYF.